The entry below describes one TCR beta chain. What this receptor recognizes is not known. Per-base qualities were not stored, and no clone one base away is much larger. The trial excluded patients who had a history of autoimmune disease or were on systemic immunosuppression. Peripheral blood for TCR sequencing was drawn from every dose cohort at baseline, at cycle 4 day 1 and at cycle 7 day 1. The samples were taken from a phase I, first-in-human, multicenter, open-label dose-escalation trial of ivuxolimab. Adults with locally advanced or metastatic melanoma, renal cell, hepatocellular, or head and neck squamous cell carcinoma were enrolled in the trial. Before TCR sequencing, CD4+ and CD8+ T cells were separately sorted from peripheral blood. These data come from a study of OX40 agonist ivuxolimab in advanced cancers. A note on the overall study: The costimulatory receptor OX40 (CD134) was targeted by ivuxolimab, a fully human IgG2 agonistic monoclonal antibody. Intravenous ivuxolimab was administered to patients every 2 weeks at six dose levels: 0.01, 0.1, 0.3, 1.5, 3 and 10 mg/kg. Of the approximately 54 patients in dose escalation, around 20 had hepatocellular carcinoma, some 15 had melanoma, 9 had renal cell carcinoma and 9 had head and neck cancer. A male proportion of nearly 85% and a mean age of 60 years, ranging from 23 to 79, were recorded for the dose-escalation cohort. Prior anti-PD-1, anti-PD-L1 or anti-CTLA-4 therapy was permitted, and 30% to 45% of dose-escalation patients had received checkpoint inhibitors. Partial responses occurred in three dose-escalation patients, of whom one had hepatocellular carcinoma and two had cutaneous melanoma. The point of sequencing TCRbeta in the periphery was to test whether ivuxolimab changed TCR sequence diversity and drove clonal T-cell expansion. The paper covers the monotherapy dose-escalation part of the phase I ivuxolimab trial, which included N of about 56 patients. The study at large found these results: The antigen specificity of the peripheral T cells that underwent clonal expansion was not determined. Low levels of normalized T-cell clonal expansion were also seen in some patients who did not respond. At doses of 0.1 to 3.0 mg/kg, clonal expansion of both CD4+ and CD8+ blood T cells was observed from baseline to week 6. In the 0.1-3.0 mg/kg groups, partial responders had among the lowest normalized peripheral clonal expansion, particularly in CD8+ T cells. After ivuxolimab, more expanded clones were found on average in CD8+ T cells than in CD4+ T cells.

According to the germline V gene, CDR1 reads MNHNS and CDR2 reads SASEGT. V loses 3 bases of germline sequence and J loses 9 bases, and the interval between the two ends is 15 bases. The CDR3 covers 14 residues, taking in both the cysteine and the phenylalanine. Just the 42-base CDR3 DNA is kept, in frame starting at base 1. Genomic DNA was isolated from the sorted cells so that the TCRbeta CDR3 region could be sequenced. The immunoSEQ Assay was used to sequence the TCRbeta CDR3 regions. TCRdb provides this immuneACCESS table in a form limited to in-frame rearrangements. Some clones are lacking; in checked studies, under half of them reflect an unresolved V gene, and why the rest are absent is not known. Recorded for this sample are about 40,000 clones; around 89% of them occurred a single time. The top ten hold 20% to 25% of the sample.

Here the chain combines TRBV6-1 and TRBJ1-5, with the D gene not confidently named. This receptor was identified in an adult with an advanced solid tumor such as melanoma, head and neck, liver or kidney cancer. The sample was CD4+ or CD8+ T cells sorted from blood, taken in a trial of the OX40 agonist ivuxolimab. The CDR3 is CASSDLDASSPQHF. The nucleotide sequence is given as TGTGCCAGCAGTGACTTGGACGCTTCATCGCCCCAGCATTTT.